The next 10 T cell receptor beta chains were all read from a single sample in a study of blood T cells in healthy people across ages. PCR was performed a second time for roughly 7 to 12 cycles using a sample-barcoded 5' primer and a J-beta primer mix. TCRdb passed the 5' RACE reads through MiXCR, listing each CDR3 protein once. The table has around 1.1 million distinct CDR3 sequences, roughly two fifths seen once. Sequencing used blood. These receptors were taken from a young man in good health.

The CDR3 region has the DNA TGCAGTGCGCGGACGGGACAGAGCATGAACACTGAAGCTTTCTTT. Translating it yields CSARTGQSMNTEAFF. V and J are TRBV20-1 and TRBJ1-1, with TRBD1 identical over 7 bases. The CDR3 length is 15 residues. Germline assignment: CDR1 DFQATT and CDR2 SNEGSKA (reference sequence). The V segment lost 6 bases and the J segment 0 bases; nucleotides outside the gene matches: 10.

This chain connects TRBV12-3 or TRBV12-4 to TRBJ1-5; 8 bases agree with TRBD1. This CDR3 spans 15 amino acids. V lost 5 bases and J lost 2; bases outside the gene matches: 5. The CDR3 region has the DNA TGTGCCAGCAGTCGGACAGGGAATGGCAATCAGCCCCAGCATTTT. It translates to CASSRTGNGNQPQHF.

In this sample, this clonotype turned up once. J is TRBJ2-1 and V is TRBV20-1; 8 bases fit TRBD2. Judging by the DNA end, TRBJ2-7 fits better; the J call may be wrong. The CDR3 totals 16 residues. The V gene's germline CDR1 is DFQATT and CDR2 SNEGSKA (reference sequence). The CDR3 nucleotides are TGCAGTGCTAGAGATCTCCAGCGGGGGACCCACAATGAGCAGTACTTC. Translating it yields CSARDLQRGTHNEQYF.

The V call is TRBV25-1, the J call TRBJ2-1; 9 positions match TRBD2. Unmatched junction bases numbered 3, after V lost 4 bases and J lost 2 bases. This CDR3 spans 15 amino acids. Germline V gene lookup returns CDR1 MGHDK and CDR2 SYGVNS. The CDR3 region has the DNA TGTGCCAGCAGTGTAGCGGGGGCCCCCTACAATGAGCAGTTCTTC. Translating gives CASSVAGAPYNEQFF.

The rearrangement uses TRBV6-1 and TRBJ2-7; tentative D call: TRBD1 (6 bases). The CDR3 contains 17 residues. The germline V gene has CDR1 MNHNS and CDR2 SASEGT. V was shortened by 6 bases and J by 7 bases, with 28 bases between the two germline ends. CDR3 sequence: CASSAAGDTHSYNEQYF. CDR3 in DNA: TGTGCCAGCAGCGCCGCCGGGGACACCCACTCCTACAATGAGCAGTACTTC.

J is TRBJ2-7 and V is TRBV6-1; 8 bases are shared with TRBD1. CDR1 is MNHNS and CDR2 is SASEGT in the germline V gene. Trimming took 3 bases from V and 2 from J; bases not matched to a gene: 3. The CDR3 runs 14 residues. The CDR3 sequence: CASSEGQAAYEQYF. The CDR3 bases are TGTGCCAGCAGTGAGGGACAGGCGGCCTACGAGCAGTACTTC.

The genes are TRBV4-1 and TRBJ1-1, with TRBD1 matching 8 bases. The V gene's germline CDR1 is MGHRA and CDR2 YSYEKL. The V and J ends lost 3 bases and 1 base, in that order; junction bases with no gene match: 4. CDR3 length equals 15 residues. The CDR3 protein is CASSQRTGKNTEAFF. CDR3 in DNA: TGCGCCAGCAGCCAGAGGACAGGGAAGAACACTGAAGCTTTCTTT.

The chain carries TRBV12-3 or TRBV12-4 and TRBJ1-2; no firm D call. V was shortened by 8 bases and J by 1 base, with 17 bases between the two germline ends. The CDR3 extends over 15 amino acids. The CDR3 loop reads CASGIQRILNYGYTF. CDR3 coding DNA: TGTGCCAGCGGTATACAGAGAATCCTTAACTATGGCTACACCTTC.

The J gene is TRBJ2-3, the V gene TRBV29-1; 8 bases fit TRBD2. The germline V gene has CDR1 SQVTM and CDR2 ANQGSEA. The CDR3 sequence is 14 residues long. The V gene end was trimmed by 7 bases and the J gene end by 1 base; junction bases not matched to a gene: 7. CDR3: CSAGLAYGTDTQYF. The CDR3 DNA is TGCAGCGCCGGACTAGCCTACGGCACAGATACGCAGTATTTT.

The chain carries TRBV24-1 and TRBJ2-4; either TRBD1 or TRBD2 may fit D (5 bases each). The J call may not be correct, given that the DNA end is closer to TRBJ2-7. The CDR3 length is 14 residues. Germline CDR1 reads KGHDR; CDR2 reads SFDVKD. The DNA for the CDR3 is TGTGCCACCAGTGACAAAGACGGGGCGGCCGAGCAGTACTTC. Translated: CATSDKDGAAEQYF.